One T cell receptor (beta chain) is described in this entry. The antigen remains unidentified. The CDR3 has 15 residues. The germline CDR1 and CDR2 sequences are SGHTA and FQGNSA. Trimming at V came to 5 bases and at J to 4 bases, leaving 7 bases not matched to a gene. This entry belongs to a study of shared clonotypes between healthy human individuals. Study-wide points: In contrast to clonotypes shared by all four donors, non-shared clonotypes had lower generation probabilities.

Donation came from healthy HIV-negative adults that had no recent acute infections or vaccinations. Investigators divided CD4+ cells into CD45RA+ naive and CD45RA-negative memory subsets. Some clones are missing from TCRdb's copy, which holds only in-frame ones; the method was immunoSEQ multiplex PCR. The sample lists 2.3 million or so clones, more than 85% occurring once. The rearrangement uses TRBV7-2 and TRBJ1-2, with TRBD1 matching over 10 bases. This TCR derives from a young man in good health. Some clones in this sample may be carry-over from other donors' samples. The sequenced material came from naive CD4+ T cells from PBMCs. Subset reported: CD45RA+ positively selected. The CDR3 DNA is TGTGCCAGCAGCAAGTCAGGACAGGGGGGCTATGGCTACACCTTC. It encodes CASSKSGQGGYGYTF.